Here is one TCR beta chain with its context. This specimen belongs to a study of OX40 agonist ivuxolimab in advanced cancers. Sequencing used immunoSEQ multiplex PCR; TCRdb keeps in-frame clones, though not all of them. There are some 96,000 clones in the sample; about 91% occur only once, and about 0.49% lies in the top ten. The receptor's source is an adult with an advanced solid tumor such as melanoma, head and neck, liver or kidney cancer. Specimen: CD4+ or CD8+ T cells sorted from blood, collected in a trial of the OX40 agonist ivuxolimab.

The CDR3 DNA is TGCAGCGTCGGCACTAACACTGAAGCTTTCTTT. Residues: CSVGTNTEAFF. The chain employs TRBV29-1 and TRBJ1-1; D ambiguous. V was clipped by 6 bases and J by 2 bases, with 7 bases between them. This CDR3 is 11 amino acids long. Germline assignment: CDR1 SQVTM and CDR2 ANQGSEA.